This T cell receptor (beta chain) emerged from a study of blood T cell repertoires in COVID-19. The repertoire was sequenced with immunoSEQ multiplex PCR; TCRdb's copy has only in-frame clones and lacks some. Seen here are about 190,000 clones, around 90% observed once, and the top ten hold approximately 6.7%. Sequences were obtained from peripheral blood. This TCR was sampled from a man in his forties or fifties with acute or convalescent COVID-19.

CDR3 bases: TGTGCCAGCAGTGGGAGGGAATACCGTGCTTTCTTT. Translation: CASSGREYRAFF. This chain uses TRBV6-6 with TRBJ1-1; no clear D. V was pared by 5 bases and J by 11 bases, with 15 bases between. CDR3 length: 12 amino acids. Looked up from germline, CDR1 is MNHNY and CDR2 is SVGAGI (reference sequence).